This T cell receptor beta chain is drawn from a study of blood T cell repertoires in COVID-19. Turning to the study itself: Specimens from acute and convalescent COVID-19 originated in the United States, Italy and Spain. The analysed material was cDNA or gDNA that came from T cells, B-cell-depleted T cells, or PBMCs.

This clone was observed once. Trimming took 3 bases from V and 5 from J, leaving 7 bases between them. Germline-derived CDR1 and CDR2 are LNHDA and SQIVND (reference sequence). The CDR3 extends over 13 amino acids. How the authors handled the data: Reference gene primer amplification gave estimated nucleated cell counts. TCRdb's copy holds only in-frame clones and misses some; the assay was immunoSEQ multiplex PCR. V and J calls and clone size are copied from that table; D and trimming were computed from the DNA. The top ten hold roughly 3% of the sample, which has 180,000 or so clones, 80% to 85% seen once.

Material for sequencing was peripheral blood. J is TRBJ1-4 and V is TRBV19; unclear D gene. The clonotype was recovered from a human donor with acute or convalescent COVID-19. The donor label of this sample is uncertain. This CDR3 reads CASSILGNEKLFF. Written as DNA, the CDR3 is TGTGCCAGTAGTATTCTAGGAAATGAAAAACTGTTTTTT.